This T cell receptor (beta chain) was identified in a study of T-cell memory formation after mild COVID-19. Study-level points and caveats: Those CD4+ clones that contracted were mainly in CM and EM (CD8+ ones in EMRA). Unconfirmed was the SARS-CoV-2 specificity of second-wave clones that peaked on day 37.

Constant-segment primers were used for 5'RACE, and the resulting TCR alpha and TCR beta cDNA libraries carried sample barcodes and UMIs. TCRdb passed the 5' RACE reads through MiXCR, listing each CDR3 protein once. The sample yields under 450,000 distinct CDR3 sequences, about 20% seen once. V lost 0 bases, J lost 0 bases, and 5 bases lay in between. CDR3 size: 14 residues. Germline V lookup: CDR1 KGHSH, CDR2 LQKENI. To note about this clonotype: Its antigen remains unknown.

The sample consisted of PBMCs or a T cell subset sorted from them (not recorded which). V and J are TRBV18 and TRBJ1-1; no definite D call. The origin of this receptor is a man aged 18 to 30 who had mild COVID-19 (a few samples of this study predate the infection). Cell type and time point are not known. CDR3 residues: CASSPPSVNTEAFF. In DNA, the CDR3 is TGTGCCAGCTCACCACCGTCCGTGAACACTGAAGCTTTCTTT.